The 19 T cell receptor beta chains in this list originate from one sample, sequenced in a study of Graves' ophthalmopathy and Graves' hyperthyroidism. RNA transcripts served as template for amplifying TCR beta CDR3 sequences. Following a first-round RT-PCR that used HTBI primers, a second-round multiplex PCR was carried out. Via MiXCR, TCRdb re-called the multiplex PCR reads, giving one row per CDR3 protein. Counted here are a few hundred thousand distinct CDR3 sequences, about a sixth occurring once; the ten biggest clones make up roughly 2.6%. Source material: peripheral blood. The receptors derive from an adult woman with stable Graves' hyperthyroidism.

This clonotype was counted ten times or more. The chain uses TRBV6-2 or TRBV6-3 and TRBJ1-2; a weak D match, TRBD1 (6 bases). The CDR3 runs to 14 residues. Deletions cut 2 bases from V and 5 bases from J, with 12 bases between. Germline CDR1 is MNHEY and CDR2 is SVGEGT. In DNA, the CDR3 is TGTGCCAGCAGTTACAGGACAGAATTATATGGCTACACCTTC. This translates into CASSYRTELYGYTF.

Many counts were recorded for this clonotype. The chain joins TRBV6-1 to TRBJ2-4; D tentatively fits TRBD1 or TRBD2 (5 bases each). Deletions cut 4 bases from V and 6 bases from J, with 13 bases between. Per germline, CDR1 MNHNS and CDR2 SASEGT. The CDR3 consists of 14 residues. CDR3 sequence reads: CASSAGPGGNIQYF. CDR3 in DNA: TGTGCCAGCAGTGCGGGGCCTGGGGGAAACATTCAGTACTTC.

This clonotype was detected only a few times. V usage is TRBV20-1 and J usage is TRBJ2-4; possibly TRBD1 for D (6 bases). The CDR3 totals 18 residues. Germline-derived CDR1 and CDR2 are DFQATT and SNEGSKA (reference sequence). V dropped 1 base and J dropped 5 bases, with 24 bases sitting between them. In DNA form, the CDR3 reads TGCAGTGCTAGAGGTTCTGGTGGTAAGGGGGTCTTTGAAAACATTCAGTACTTC. This encodes CSARGSGGKGVFENIQYF.

In this sample, this clonotype turned up many times. This chain uses TRBV2 with TRBJ1-2, with D possibly matching TRBD1 (6 bases). This CDR3 contains 14 residues. Germline V gene data show CDR1 as SNHLY and CDR2 as FYNNEI. V lost 6 bases and J 7 bases, leaving 18 bases between the germline ends. The CDR3 DNA reads as TGTGCCAGCAGGAGTCCAGGGGAACATTTTGGCTACACCTTC. This encodes CASRSPGEHFGYTF. Variable domain in full (rest from reference TRBV2 and TRBJ1-2): EPEVTQTPSHQVTQMGQEVILRCVPISNHLYFYWYRQILGQKVEFLVSFYNNEISEKSEIFDDQFSVERPDGSNFTLKIRSTKLEDSAMYFCASRSPGEHFGYTFGSGTRLTVV.

This clonotype was detected only a few times. The chain employs TRBV7-2 and TRBJ2-7; D is tentatively TRBD1 or TRBD2 (5 bases each). Germline-derived CDR1 and CDR2 are SGHTA and FQGNSA. Trimming shortened V by 2 bases and J by 3 bases, and 8 bases separated the two germline ends. The CDR3 has 13 residues. CDR3 in amino acids: CASSLKGSYEQYF. The CDR3 DNA sequence: TGTGCCAGCAGCTTAAAGGGGAGCTACGAGCAGTACTTC. The complete variable domain, with remaining parts taken from reference TRBV7-2 and TRBJ2-7, reads GAGVSQSPSNKVTEKGKDVELRCDPISGHTALYWYRQSLGQGLEFLIYFQGNSAPDKSGLPSDRFSAERTGGSVSTLTIQRTQQEDSAVYLCASSLKGSYEQYFGPGTRLTVT.

This clonotype came up many times. This chain joins TRBV20-1 and TRBJ1-5; D ambiguous. Germline V gene sequence: CDR1 DFQATT, CDR2 SNEGSKA (reference sequence). Trimming stripped 6 bases from V and 2 bases from J, with 14 bases between. This CDR3 has 14 residues. CDR3 coding DNA: TGCAGTGCACGGTTAGACGAGGGCAATCAGCCCCAGCATTTT. Its translation: CSARLDEGNQPQHF.

This clonotype was observed many times. V is TRBV12-3 or TRBV12-4 and J is TRBJ1-5; D is undetermined. V shed 3 bases and J shed 7 bases, with 13 bases lying between them. This CDR3 contains 14 residues. The CDR3 reads CASSFGMDEQPQHF. The DNA of the CDR3 is TGTGCCAGCAGTTTCGGCATGGATGAGCAGCCCCAGCATTTT.

The rearrangement joins TRBV3-1 to TRBJ2-5, with a tentative D call TRBD2 (6 bases). The V gene's germline CDR1 is LGHDT and CDR2 YNNKEL (reference sequence). The CDR3 has 16 residues. Trimming cost V 0 bases and J 5 bases, with 16 bases left between them. This CDR3 is CASSQEIGHGGETQYF. The CDR3 DNA sequence: TGTGCCAGCAGCCAAGAGATCGGCCACGGAGGGGAGACCCAGTACTTC.

The rearrangement links TRBV2 to TRBJ1-1; 8 nucleotides line up with TRBD1. The junction had 9 bases not matched to a gene; V was cut back by 5 bases and J by 1 base. The V gene's germline CDR1 is SNHLY and CDR2 FYNNEI. This CDR3 spans 16 amino acids. The CDR3 DNA follows: TGTGCCAGCAGTCCTCAGGGGGCGGACGGGAACACTGAAGCTTTCTTT. It codes for CASSPQGADGNTEAFF.

This clonotype was seen ten or more times. This sequence joins TRBV19 and TRBJ1-1; possibly TRBD1 for D (5 bases). This CDR3 region has 12 residues. V gave up 5 bases and J gave up 7 bases, with 11 bases separating them. Germline V gene lookup returns CDR1 LNHDA and CDR2 SQIVND (reference sequence). CDR3 loop: CASSWGSVEAFF. The CDR3 DNA follows: TGTGCCAGTAGTTGGGGGTCGGTTGAAGCTTTCTTT.

This clonotype was found many times. Here the CDR3 reads CASSLGLAAAYEQYF. CDR3 DNA sequence: TGTGCCAGCAGCTTGGGACTAGCGGCCGCCTACGAGCAGTACTTC. V usage is TRBV7-8 and J usage is TRBJ2-7, with 11 bases that match TRBD2. CDR3 size: 15 residues. V dropped 3 bases and J dropped 2; count of bases not matched to a gene: 3. Germline V gene data show CDR1 as SGHVS and CDR2 as FQNEAQ. The full variable domain, with the rest looked up from reference TRBV7-8 and TRBJ2-7, is GAGVSQSPRYKVAKRGQDVALRCDPISGHVSLFWYQQALGQGPEFLTYFQNEAQLDKSGLPSDRFFAERPEGSVSTLKIQRTQQEDSAVYLCASSLGLAAAYEQYFGPGTRLTVT.

This clonotype was found many times. CDR3 loop: CAISESRRNPGLNTEAFF. The CDR3 DNA sequence: TGTGCCATCAGTGAGTCGAGGCGCAATCCGGGTCTGAACACTGAAGCTTTCTTT. This chain uses TRBV10-3 with TRBJ1-1; D call uncertain. With 0 bases removed from V and 0 bases from J, the gap between germline ends came to 17 bases. CDR3 length: 18 residues. Germline loops: CDR1 ENHRY, CDR2 SYGVKD.

This chain uses TRBV7-3 with TRBJ2-2, with 11 positions matching TRBD2. The CDR3 sequence is 17 residues long. Germline loops: CDR1 SGHTA, CDR2 FQGTGA. The V and J ends lost 2 bases and 6 bases, in that order; junction bases with no gene match: 8. The CDR3 DNA is TGTGCCAGCAGCTTAGTGGGACTAGCGGCGGCGGCCGGGGAGCTGTTTTTT. Amino acids: CASSLVGLAAAAGELFF.

Ten or more counts support this clonotype. The genes are TRBV6-5 and TRBJ2-7, with D perhaps matching TRBD2 (5 bases). V gave up 0 bases and J gave up 3 bases, with 6 bases separating them. CDR1 is MNHEY, CDR2 SVGAGI, per germline. This CDR3 has 13 amino acids. In nucleotides, the CDR3 is TGTGCCAGCAGTTACTCGGGAGTCTACGAGCAGTACTTC. Residues: CASSYSGVYEQYF.

The table lists this clonotype with a few counts. The V and J genes are TRBV19 and TRBJ2-5; D is uncertain. V was clipped by 4 bases and J by 5 bases, with 11 bases between them. CDR1 and CDR2 (germline): LNHDA, SQIVND (reference sequence). The CDR3 runs to 13 residues. The chain's CDR3 is CASSSYSRETQYF. The CDR3 nucleotides are TGTGCCAGTAGTAGTTACAGTCGGGAGACCCAGTACTTC.

Worth noting for this clonotype: This may come from a read error, since a much larger clone is one base off. The rearrangement uses TRBV18 and TRBJ2-7; perhaps TRBD2 as D (5 bases). This CDR3 region has 16 residues. CDR1 and CDR2 (germline): KGHSH, LQKENI. The germline V and J ends were trimmed by 8 bases and 2 bases, with 22 bases remaining between them. CDR3 sequence (DNA): TGTGCCAGCCCCCCTACGTCGGGATCCGAAGCCTACGAGCAGTACTTC. Its protein is CASPPTSGSEAYEQYF.

This clonotype turned up a few times. The CDR3 loop reads CASSITAASREQYF. In DNA form, the CDR3 reads TGTGCCAGTAGTATAACGGCTGCATCAAGGGAGCAGTACTTC. The chain carries TRBV19 and TRBJ2-7; D uncertain. This CDR3 has 14 residues. Germline V lookup: CDR1 LNHDA, CDR2 SQIVND (reference sequence). Trimming removed 2 bases from V and 7 bases from J, with 15 bases in between.

This clonotype was counted many times. This chain links TRBV29-1 with TRBJ1-5; D ambiguous. The V gene lost 3 bases and the J gene lost 1 base, with 13 bases spanning the gap. Germline V gene data show CDR1 as SQVTM and CDR2 as ANQGSEA. This CDR3 is 15 amino acids long. The CDR3 spells CSVDLSARSNQPQHF. CDR3 nucleotides: TGCAGCGTTGATCTTTCGGCGAGAAGCAATCAGCCCCAGCATTTT.

The chain uses TRBV3-1 and TRBJ2-7, with TRBD1 identical over 7 bases. Germline values: CDR1 LGHDT, CDR2 YNNKEL (reference sequence). Trimming cost V 4 bases and J 4 bases; bases outside gene matches: 10. This CDR3 spans 15 amino acids. CDR3 sequence (DNA): TGTGCCAGCAGCCCCTTTGGCCGGGGACAGTACGAGCAGTACTTC. The encoded protein is CASSPFGRGQYEQYF.